One and the same sample provided the 11 T cell receptor beta chains below, sequenced in a study of shared T cell receptors in the human thymus. Measured with immunoSEQ multiplex PCR; TCRdb has only the in-frame clones, and not every one. The top ten clones hold approximately 0.011% of a sample with hundreds of thousands of clones, 70% to 90% of them seen once. These records were also assigned to another study, of human thymus T cells.

The specimen sequenced was thymocytes. These receptors were taken from a boy in the first two years of life with a congenital heart defect.

This chain connects TRBV5-4 to TRBJ1-1; no reliable D call. V lost 2 bases to trimming and J lost 4 bases, with 9 bases between them. The germline gives CDR1 SGHNT, CDR2 YYREEE (reference sequence). The CDR3 runs 13 residues. CDR3 nucleotides: TGTGCCAGCAGCTTTGGCAGAAGCACTGAAGCTTTCTTT. Translated: CASSFGRSTEAFF.

This clone was seen only a few times. V and J are TRBV28 and TRBJ2-7, with D tentatively TRBD1 (6 bases). CDR1 is MDHEN and CDR2 is SYDVKM in the germline V gene. The CDR3 consists of 15 residues. Trimming cost V 2 bases and J 7 bases, with 18 bases left between them. CDR3 region: CASSLHGQFRREQYF. Here the CDR3 DNA reads TGTGCCAGCAGTTTACATGGACAGTTTAGAAGAGAGCAGTACTTC.

The chain is built from TRBV7-2 and TRBJ2-7, with TRBD2 identical over 8 bases. This CDR3 comprises 15 residues. Germline trimming cut 5 bases from V and 1 base from J; bases unmatched to any gene: 7. Germline CDR1 and CDR2: SGHTA and FQGNSA. CDR3 protein: CASSPRAGVSYEQYF. In DNA, the CDR3 is TGTGCCAGCAGCCCAAGAGCGGGAGTATCCTACGAGCAGTACTTC.

The rearrangement links TRBV4-3 to TRBJ1-1; D call uncertain. This CDR3 is 15 amino acids long. V dropped 4 bases and J dropped 1 base, with 13 bases sitting between them. Germline CDR1 LGHNA, CDR2 YSLEER. The CDR3 coding sequence is TGCGCCAGCAGCCTCGGTCGGTGTGAGAACACTGAAGCTTTCTTT. It codes for CASSLGRCENTEAFF.

The chain has TRBV11-2 and TRBJ2-7, with a possible D match to TRBD2 (6 bases). CDR1 and CDR2 from the germline V gene are SGHAT and FQNNGV. This CDR3 is built from 19 residues. With 1 base removed from V and 1 base from J, the gap between germline ends came to 23 bases. The CDR3 region is CASSLGRFRRTTRSYEQYF. The CDR3 nucleotides are TGTGCCAGCAGCTTAGGGAGGTTTCGGCGGACTACCCGATCCTACGAGCAGTACTTC.

The V gene is TRBV19, the J gene TRBJ2-7, with a weak D call TRBD2 (7 bases). V lost 6 bases to trimming and J lost 2 bases, with 14 bases between them. CDR1 and CDR2 from the germline V gene are LNHDA and SQIVND (reference sequence). The CDR3 consists of 14 residues. The CDR3 DNA follows: TGTGCCAGTAGGGGGGGGGCGGCCCCCTACGAGCAGTACTTC. It codes for CASRGGAAPYEQYF.

The rearrangement links TRBV10-3 to TRBJ1-4; 9 bases line up with TRBD1. The CDR3 is 17 amino acids. V dropped 5 bases and J dropped 6; count of bases not matched to a gene: 13. Germline V gene sequence: CDR1 ENHRY, CDR2 SYGVKD. The CDR3 here is CAISNRDREGGDEKLFF. CDR3 DNA: TGTGCCATCAGTAACCGGGACAGGGAAGGGGGCGATGAAAAACTGTTTTTT.

The chain links TRBV23-1 to TRBJ2-3, with unresolved D. TRBV23-1 is flagged as an ORF with uncertain function. The germline V and J ends were trimmed by 3 bases and 3 bases, with 13 bases remaining between them. This CDR3 has 15 amino acids. CDR3 protein: CASSHLTPDTDTQYF. CDR3 nucleotide sequence: TGCGCCAGCAGTCATTTAACCCCAGATACAGATACGCAGTATTTT.

CDR3 bases: TGTGCCATCAGCTCCACGGACAGGAGAGGTCAGCCCCAGCATTTT. Translated, it gives CAISSTDRRGQPQHF. The V gene is TRBV10-3, the J gene TRBJ1-5; 7 bases line up with TRBD1. The CDR3 covers 15 residues. The trim removed 6 bases at V and 6 bases at J, leaving 11 bases unmatched. The germline gives CDR1 ENHRY, CDR2 SYGVKD.

This chain links TRBV9 with TRBJ1-5; D is perhaps TRBD1 (6 bases). The germline CDR1 and CDR2 sequences are SGDLS and YYNGEE. V shed 10 bases and J shed 4 bases, with 18 bases lying between them. The CDR3 is 14 residues long. In nucleotides, the CDR3 is TGTGCCTCCGGGAGGGGGGCTGGGAATCAGCCCCAGCATTTT. Its protein is CASGRGAGNQPQHF.

The chain is built from TRBV9 and TRBJ2-1, with 14 bases lining up with TRBD2. J was trimmed by 8 bases and V by 5 bases; bases with no gene match: 9. This CDR3 has 16 residues. Germline lookup yields CDR1 SGDLS and CDR2 YYNGEE. DNA of the CDR3: TGTGCCAGCAGAGGTCGACTAGCGGGAGGGGGGTATGAGCAGTTCTTC. It is translated as CASRGRLAGGGYEQFF.